This passage covers 29 T cell receptor beta chains from one sample sequenced in a study of shared clonotypes between healthy human individuals. Sequenced by immunoSEQ multiplex PCR; TCRdb stores in-frame clones only, minus some. The sample shows more than 2 million clones, approximately 96% of them seen only once. The specimen sequenced was naive CD4+ T cells sorted from blood. Specified subset: CD45RA+ positively selected. The receptors were gathered from a young man in good health.

The rearrangement links TRBV6-6 to TRBJ2-1; 11 bases are a match to TRBD2. The germline gives CDR1 MNHNY, CDR2 SVGAGI (reference sequence). V trimming: 7 bases; J trimming: 5 bases; junction bases outside the gene matches: 10. This CDR3 comprises 16 residues. The CDR3 protein is CASTMPGLAAHNEQFF. DNA for the CDR3: TGTGCCAGCACTATGCCGGGACTAGCGGCCCACAATGAGCAGTTCTTC.

CDR3: CASSLPGTEAFF. The CDR3 region has the DNA TGTGCCAGCAGTTTACCAGGGACTGAAGCTTTCTTT. The gene calls are TRBV6-5 and TRBJ1-1, with D tentatively TRBD1 (5 bases). Between the trimmed V and J ends, which lost 4 bases and 5 bases, there was a span of 8 bases. This CDR3 region has 12 residues. Germline values: CDR1 MNHEY, CDR2 SVGAGI.

V is TRBV4-2 and J is TRBJ1-1; 7 positions match TRBD1. Germline V gives CDR1 LGHNA, CDR2 YNFKEQ. CDR3 length: 14 amino acids. V gave up 0 bases and J gave up 11 bases; unmatched junction bases: 9. CDR3 residues: CASSQDRQGRYAFF. CDR3 sequence (DNA): TGTGCCAGCAGCCAAGACCGACAGGGAAGGTACGCTTTCTTT.

The CDR3 spells CASSLTGGLNSPLHF. The DNA of the CDR3 is TGTGCCAGCAGCTTAACTGGGGGACTAAATTCACCCCTCCACTTT. V and J are TRBV7-3 and TRBJ1-6; D is possibly TRBD1 (5 bases). Germline values: CDR1 SGHTA, CDR2 FQGTGA. Trimming removed 0 bases from V and 7 bases from J, with 10 bases in between. The CDR3 totals 15 residues.

The chain combines TRBV6-4 with TRBJ2-1; 11 bases match TRBD2. Trimming cost V 5 bases and J 12 bases; bases outside gene matches: 12. CDR1 and CDR2 (germline): MRHNA, SNTAGT. The CDR3 length is 15 residues. The CDR3, as DNA: TGTGCCAGCAGTACTACTAGCGGGAGTTTTACCGGGCAGTTCTTC. Protein: CASSTTSGSFTGQFF.

V usage is TRBV7-2 and J usage is TRBJ1-5; 9 nucleotides match TRBD1. The germline V gene has CDR1 SGHTA and CDR2 FQGNSA. Trimming cost V 1 base and J 1 base; bases outside gene matches: 8. The CDR3 contains 18 residues. The CDR3 DNA reads as TGTGCCAGCAGCTTAGGGACAGGGGTCTTTGCGAGCAATCAGCCCCAGCATTTT. It specifies CASSLGTGVFASNQPQHF. Looking up the rest from reference TRBV7-2 and TRBJ1-5 gives the full variable domain: GAGVSQSPSNKVTEKGKDVELRCDPISGHTALYWYRQSLGQGLEFLIYFQGNSAPDKSGLPSDRFSAERTGGSVSTLTIQRTQQEDSAVYLCASSLGTGVFASNQPQHFGDGTRLSIL.

The table lists this clone with a few counts. V gene TRBV19 combines with J gene TRBJ1-5, with D unresolved. Per germline, CDR1 LNHDA and CDR2 SQIVND (reference sequence). The CDR3 sequence is 13 residues long. The V end lost 7 bases, the J end lost 8 bases, and 15 bases lay between the germline ends. The DNA of the CDR3 is TGTGCCAGTACCATAACCCCCGAGGAGCCCCAGCATTTT. This translates into CASTITPEEPQHF.

In nucleotides, the CDR3 is TGTGCCAGCAGCTTTAACAGGGGGGGCTCCGAGCAGTACTTC. Translated: CASSFNRGGSEQYF. The rearrangement uses TRBV6-5 and TRBJ2-7, with D possibly TRBD1 on 8 matching bases. The CDR3 length is 14 residues. Germline CDR1 reads MNHEY; CDR2 reads SVGAGI. V dropped 6 bases and J dropped 6 bases, with 18 bases sitting between them.

The chain combines TRBV19 with TRBJ2-3, with D maybe TRBD2 (5 bases). The CDR3 totals 14 residues. Looked up from germline, CDR1 is LNHDA and CDR2 is SQIVND (reference sequence). With 5 bases removed from V and 4 bases from J, the gap between germline ends came to 13 bases. CDR3 in DNA: TGTGCCAGTAGTGATCGAGGGTCACCAGATACGCAGTATTTT. Its protein product is CASSDRGSPDTQYF.

The CDR3 DNA follows: TGTGCCAGCAGTGGGAGGGGTCCGACAGAAGAAAAACTGTTTTTT. Translating gives CASSGRGPTEEKLFF. The chain is built from TRBV2 and TRBJ1-4; a possible D gene is TRBD1 (5 bases). This CDR3 contains 15 residues. V lost 4 bases to trimming and J lost 8 bases, with 17 bases between them. The V gene's germline CDR1 is SNHLY and CDR2 FYNNEI.

This sequence joins TRBV2 and TRBJ1-5; D may be TRBD1 (5 bases). The ends were cut back, 4 bases at V and 4 bases at J, with 8 bases in the middle. This CDR3 has 13 amino acids. Germline values: CDR1 SNHLY, CDR2 FYNNEI. This chain's CDR3 is CASSAQGNQPQHF. In DNA, the CDR3 is TGTGCCAGCAGTGCCCAGGGTAATCAGCCCCAGCATTTT.

The chain employs TRBV4-1 and TRBJ1-5, with TRBD1 matching over 7 bases. CDR3 length: 14 amino acids. From germline, CDR1 is MGHRA and CDR2 YSYEKL. Trimming removed 8 bases from V and 8 bases from J; junction bases left unmatched: 12. CDR3 coding DNA: TGCGCCAGCCGCAGGGGGGGGCTGGGTGAGCCCCAGCATTTT. Protein product: CASRRGGLGEPQHF.

This chain joins TRBV6-5 and TRBJ1-5, with 8 positions matching TRBD1. CDR3 length: 13 residues. The trim removed 6 bases at V and 7 bases at J, leaving 5 bases unmatched. CDR1 and CDR2 (germline): MNHEY, SVGAGI. CDR3 amino acids: CASRVDRAQPQHF. The CDR3 DNA follows: TGTGCCAGCAGAGTGGACAGGGCCCAGCCCCAGCATTTT.

The chain uses TRBV18 and TRBJ1-4; TRBD1 aligns across 7 bases. CDR1 and CDR2 from the germline V gene are KGHSH and LQKENI. V lost 3 bases, J lost 0 bases, and 7 bases stayed unmatched. CDR3 size: 17 residues. CDR3 sequence (DNA): TGTGCCAGCTCACCTTATGGAGGGACAGCAACTAATGAAAAACTGTTTTTT. Translated: CASSPYGGTATNEKLFF.

This chain uses TRBV27 with TRBJ2-3, with D perhaps TRBD2 (6 bases). Germline CDR1 is MNHEY and CDR2 is SMNVEV (reference sequence). The V and J ends lost 8 bases and 0 bases respectively, with 15 bases between them. This CDR3 region has 15 residues. As DNA, the CDR3 is TGTGCCAGCTCCTTCGGGGGTCTAAGCACAGATACGCAGTATTTT. It encodes CASSFGGLSTDTQYF.

In this sample, this clone turned up a few times. The chain is built from TRBV13 and TRBJ2-1; D ambiguous. Trimming took 1 base from V and 0 from J, leaving 4 bases between them. The CDR3 sequence is 14 residues long. Per the germline V gene, CDR1 is PRHDT and CDR2 is FYEKMQ (reference sequence). CDR3 DNA: TGTGCCAGCAGCTTAGAAACCTCCTACAATGAGCAGTTCTTC. Amino acids: CASSLETSYNEQFF. The whole variable domain, remainder taken from reference TRBV13 and TRBJ2-1, is AAGVIQSPRHLIKEKRETATLKCYPIPRHDTVYWYQQGPGQDPQFLISFYEKMQSDKGSIPDRFSAQQFSDYHSELNMSSLELGDSALYFCASSLETSYNEQFFGPGTRLTVL.

This clone was seen only once. The genes are TRBV5-1 and TRBJ2-1, with 12 positions matching TRBD2. Germline-derived CDR1 and CDR2 are SGHRS and YFSETQ. The CDR3 is 16 amino acids. The J segment lost 8 bases and the V segment lost 0 bases, leaving 6 bases of the junction unmatched. The CDR3 region has the DNA TGCGCCAGCAGCTTGGCCACGACTAGCGGGGGCCATGAGCAGTTCTTC. Translating it yields CASSLATTSGGHEQFF. Based on the CDR3 plus reference TRBV5-1 and TRBJ2-1, the full variable domain is KAGVTQTPRYLIKTRGQQVTLSCSPISGHRSVSWYQQTPGQGLQFLFEYFSETQRNKGNFPGRFSGRQFSNSRSEMNVSTLELGDSALYLCASSLATTSGGHEQFFGPGTRLTVL.

This chain uses TRBV27 with TRBJ1-2, with a possible D match to TRBD1 (5 bases). The CDR3 is 13 residues long. V lost 5 bases and J lost 4, with 11 bases in between. CDR1 is MNHEY and CDR2 is SMNVEV in the germline V gene (reference sequence). This chain's CDR3 is CASSPTAVYGYTF. The CDR3 nucleotides are TGTGCCAGCAGTCCGACAGCAGTCTATGGCTACACCTTC.

The chain carries TRBV27 and TRBJ1-4, with 9 bases identical to TRBD1. CDR1 MNHEY and CDR2 SMNVEV come from the germline V gene (reference sequence). With V trimmed by 4 bases and J by 8 bases, 11 bases remained unmatched. The CDR3 spans 16 residues. The DNA of the CDR3 is TGTGCCAGCAGTTCCAGGACCGGGACAGGGCGAGAAAAACTGTTTTTT. The encoded protein is CASSSRTGTGREKLFF. The complete variable domain, with remaining parts taken from reference TRBV27 and TRBJ1-4, reads EAQVTQNPRYLITVTGKKLTVTCSQNMNHEYMSWYRQDPGLGLRQIYYSMNVEVTDKGDVPEGYKVSRKEKRNFPLILESPSPNQTSLYFCASSSRTGTGREKLFFGSGTQLSVL.

The gene calls are TRBV5-1 and TRBJ1-2, with 8 bases aligning to TRBD1. The germline CDR1 and CDR2 sequences are SGHRS and YFSETQ. The CDR3 loop spans 13 amino acids. The ends lost 4 bases at V and 8 bases at J; junction bases unmatched: 7. The CDR3 sequence is CASSHGQGGGYTF. The CDR3, as DNA: TGCGCCAGCAGCCACGGACAGGGCGGCGGCTACACCTTC.

The V gene is TRBV6-5, the J gene TRBJ2-7; D tentatively reads TRBD1 or TRBD2 (5 bases each). Germline loops: CDR1 MNHEY, CDR2 SVGAGI. Trimming took off 4 bases at V and 3 bases at J, with 10 bases between the two ends. This CDR3 spans 13 amino acids. In nucleotides, the CDR3 is TGTGCCAGCAGTTTGGGGGAACACTACGAGCAGTACTTC. The encoded protein is CASSLGEHYEQYF.

The rearrangement joins TRBV4-1 to TRBJ1-1; D is unclear. V was shortened by 4 bases and J by 2 bases, with 14 bases between the two germline ends. Germline CDR1 MGHRA, CDR2 YSYEKL. The CDR3 is 15 residues long. CDR3 nucleotide sequence: TGCGCCAGCAGCCCCCTTCCCATTAGCAACACTGAAGCTTTCTTT. Its protein product is CASSPLPISNTEAFF.

V is TRBV28 and J is TRBJ2-1; no firm D call. This CDR3 region has 16 residues. Trimming shortened V by 7 bases and J by 0 bases, and 16 bases separated the two germline ends. Germline V CDR1 and CDR2: MDHEN, SYDVKM. In DNA, the CDR3 is TGTGCCAGCATCGACATAAACCCATCCTCCTACAATGAGCAGTTCTTC. Translated: CASIDINPSSYNEQFF.

J is TRBJ1-4 and V is TRBV11-2; the D gene is possibly TRBD1 (6 bases). Germline CDR1 reads SGHAT; CDR2 reads FQNNGV. Trimming removed 2 bases at V and 8 bases at J, with 15 bases between. This CDR3 comprises 15 residues. The CDR3 spells CASSLWRGAPEKLFF. In DNA, the CDR3 is TGTGCCAGCAGCTTATGGAGGGGGGCCCCCGAAAAACTGTTTTTT.

In this sample, this clone turned up once. The V and J genes are TRBV14 and TRBJ2-2, with 9 nucleotides matching TRBD1. In germline, CDR1 is SGHDN, CDR2 FVKESK. V lost 2 bases to trimming and J lost 5 bases; unmatched junction nucleotides: 3. This CDR3 has 15 residues. In DNA form, the CDR3 reads TGTGCCAGCAGCCAAACAGGGGGCGCAACCGGGGAGCTGTTTTTT. Its protein product is CASSQTGGATGELFF.

The chain links TRBV28 to TRBJ1-2; D is uncertain. Germline V gene lookup returns CDR1 MDHEN and CDR2 SYDVKM. The CDR3 has 14 residues. V was clipped by 2 bases and J by 0 bases, with 7 bases between them. For the CDR3, the DNA is TGTGCCAGCAGTTTAGGCATAGCTAACTATGGCTACACCTTC. Translated, it gives CASSLGIANYGYTF.

The chain combines TRBV6-7 with TRBJ1-4; TRBD1 might be the D (5 bases). TRBV6-7 is treated as an ORF (open reading frame) with a function not yet certain. V dropped 5 bases and J dropped 3 bases, with 16 bases sitting between them. The CDR3 extends over 16 amino acids. The CDR3 region has the DNA TGTGCCAGCAGTAAGGGACTACCCGGGGCTAATGAAAAACTGTTTTTT. This encodes CASSKGLPGANEKLFF.

This chain links TRBV7-8 with TRBJ1-1, with TRBD1 matching 8 bases. Germline CDR1 is SGHVS and CDR2 is FQNEAQ. V dropped 1 base and J dropped 2; count of bases not matched to a gene: 6. The CDR3 sequence is 16 residues long. The CDR3 loop reads CASSLDDRGLNTEAFF. The DNA of the CDR3 is TGTGCCAGCAGCTTAGACGACAGGGGCCTCAACACTGAAGCTTTCTTT.

In DNA, the CDR3 is TGCGCCAGCAGCCGGACTAGCGGGGGGTCCTACAATGAGCAGTTCTTC. It translates to CASSRTSGGSYNEQFF. The chain couples TRBV4-3 to TRBJ2-1; 14 bases fit TRBD2. Germline V CDR1 and CDR2: LGHNA, YSLEER. This CDR3 spans 16 amino acids. The J segment lost 1 base and the V segment lost 4 bases, leaving 0 bases of the junction unmatched.